The next 30 T cell receptor beta chains were all read from a single sample in a study of early stage breast cancer tumors. Assay used: immunoSEQ multiplex PCR; TCRdb lists only in-frame clones, some missing. This table has about 11,000 clones, roughly 69% appearing once. Sequenced: breast tumor tissue. These receptors originate from a person in their 40s with breast cancer.

The chain is built from TRBV7-8 and TRBJ2-7; the match to TRBD1 covers 10 bases. V gave up 2 bases and J gave up 3 bases; unmatched junction bases: 4. This CDR3 comprises 15 residues. Per germline, CDR1 SGHVS and CDR2 FQNEAQ. The CDR3 sequence: CASSLTGQGIYEQYF. The CDR3 coding sequence is TGTGCCAGCAGCTTAACGGGACAGGGGATCTACGAGCAGTACTTC.

The chain combines TRBV6-1 with TRBJ1-2; D remains ambiguous. Per the germline V gene, CDR1 is MNHNS and CDR2 is SASEGT. Trimming left V 7 bases short and J 8 bases short, with 14 bases between. This CDR3 spans 12 amino acids. CDR3 bases: TGTGCCAGCATTCCGCTAATCACCGGCTACACCTTC. Its protein is CASIPLITGYTF.

The CDR3 bases are TGTGCCAGCAGCCAAGATTGGGGCAGAACCTACGAGCAGTACTTC. Its translation: CASSQDWGRTYEQYF. The chain links TRBV4-2 to TRBJ2-7; TRBD1 might be the D (5 bases). Germline V gene sequence: CDR1 LGHNA, CDR2 YNFKEQ. V was trimmed by 0 bases and J by 2 bases, leaving 11 bases between them. The CDR3 has 15 residues.

The V gene is TRBV27, the J gene TRBJ2-5, with 8 bases identical to TRBD2. This CDR3 spans 14 amino acids. Unmatched junction bases numbered 8, after V lost 6 bases and J lost 5 bases. Germline V lookup: CDR1 MNHEY, CDR2 SMNVEV (reference sequence). Here the CDR3 reads CASRSGGFVETQYF. The CDR3 DNA reads TGTGCCAGCAGGTCGGGGGGGTTCGTGGAGACCCAGTACTTC.

The chain carries TRBV5-1 and TRBJ2-7; no clear D gene. The CDR3 contains 13 residues. The V end was cut by 4 bases, the J end by 0 bases, with 8 bases between. Per the germline V gene, CDR1 is SGHRS and CDR2 is YFSETQ. CDR3 protein: CASSLLDSYEQYF. CDR3 sequence (DNA): TGCGCCAGCAGCCTATTAGACTCCTACGAGCAGTACTTC.

A few counts support this clone. This chain links TRBV5-1 with TRBJ1-1; D is ambiguous. Looked up from germline, CDR1 is SGHRS and CDR2 is YFSETQ. V was cut by 5 bases and J by 0 bases, with 14 bases left in between. CDR3 length: 15 amino acids. This CDR3 is CASREMWGMNTEAFF. CDR3 nucleotide sequence: TGCGCCAGCAGGGAAATGTGGGGAATGAACACTGAAGCTTTCTTT.

The V call is TRBV7-2, the J call TRBJ2-3; 10 bases match TRBD1. This CDR3 has 16 residues. The V gene end was trimmed by 2 bases and the J gene end by 3 bases; junction bases not matched to a gene: 5. The V gene's germline CDR1 is SGHTA and CDR2 FQGNSA. CDR3 amino acids: CASSLRTGGPTDTQYF. The CDR3 DNA sequence: TGTGCCAGCAGCTTAAGGACAGGGGGGCCGACAGATACGCAGTATTTT. Using reference TRBV7-2 and TRBJ2-3 for the parts outside the CDR3, the full variable domain is GAGVSQSPSNKVTEKGKDVELRCDPISGHTALYWYRQSLGQGLEFLIYFQGNSAPDKSGLPSDRFSAERTGGSVSTLTIQRTQQEDSAVYLCASSLRTGGPTDTQYFGPGTRLTVL.

This clone was recorded a few times. It is likely a read error, because the conserved phenylalanine at the end of the CDR3 is missing. The DNA is omitted, as the CDR3 cannot be located on it reliably, and the CDR3 follows TCRdb's listing. V is TRBV2 and J is TRBJ2-7; the DNA was not compared with TRBD1, the D call given in the table. In germline, CDR1 is SNHLY, CDR2 FYNNEI. The CDR3 numbers 11 amino acids, ends counted. CDR3 sequence reads: CASSRGPNYLI.

This clone was picked up one time. The chain combines TRBV19 with TRBJ1-4; tentatively, D is TRBD1 (5 bases). This CDR3 comprises 18 residues. Germline lookup yields CDR1 LNHDA and CDR2 SQIVND (reference sequence). The V end was cut by 7 bases, the J end by 0 bases, with 21 bases between. CDR3 in amino acids: CASTPTDSRRSTNEKLFF. CDR3 DNA: TGTGCCAGTACCCCAACTGACAGTCGGCGTTCAACTAATGAAAAACTGTTTTTT.

The V and J genes are TRBV5-4 and TRBJ1-2; D may be TRBD1 (5 bases). CDR1 and CDR2 (germline): SGHNT, YYREEE (reference sequence). The CDR3 is 13 residues long. V was shortened by 7 bases and J by 1 base, with 11 bases between the two germline ends. The CDR3 nucleotides are TGTGCCAGCCGGTCGGGGCGTAACTATGGCTACACCTTC. It specifies CASRSGRNYGYTF.

This chain connects TRBV19 to TRBJ2-1; 11 bases are a match to TRBD2. V dropped 5 bases and J dropped 7; count of bases not matched to a gene: 7. Germline assignment: CDR1 LNHDA and CDR2 SQIVND (reference sequence). The CDR3 has 15 residues. Here the CDR3 reads CASSVSGRAGNEQFF. CDR3 bases: TGTGCCAGTAGTGTTAGCGGGAGGGCCGGGAATGAGCAGTTCTTC.

This clone came up a few times. The genes are TRBV13 and TRBJ2-1, with 7 bases that match TRBD2. After removal of 0 bases from V and 3 bases from J, the junction contained 2 bases not matched to a gene. This CDR3 spans 15 amino acids. In germline, CDR1 is PRHDT, CDR2 FYEKMQ (reference sequence). In nucleotides, the CDR3 is TGTGCCAGCAGCTTAGGGCTAGCGGTCTACAATGAGCAGTTCTTC. It encodes CASSLGLAVYNEQFF.

The chain employs TRBV11-2 and TRBJ2-7, with 7 nucleotides matching TRBD1. J was trimmed by 6 bases and V by 3 bases; bases with no gene match: 8. CDR3 length equals 14 residues. Germline V gene sequence: CDR1 SGHAT, CDR2 FQNNGV. The CDR3: CASSFEGAQGEQYF. The CDR3, as DNA: TGTGCCAGCAGCTTTGAGGGGGCGCAGGGCGAGCAGTACTTC.

The chain combines TRBV11-2 with TRBJ1-5, with D unresolved. Germline lookup yields CDR1 SGHAT and CDR2 FQNNGV. The V gene lost 3 bases and the J gene lost 3 bases, with 6 bases spanning the gap. The CDR3 consists of 13 residues. The chain's CDR3 is CASSFGSNQPQHF. In nucleotides, the CDR3 is TGTGCCAGCAGCTTTGGGTCCAATCAGCCCCAGCATTTT. The variable domain in full, with the rest retrieved from reference TRBV11-2 and TRBJ1-5, is EAGVAQSPRYKIIEKRQSVAFWCNPISGHATLYWYQQILGQGPKLLIQFQNNGVVDDSQLPKDRFSAERLKGVDSTLKIQPAKLEDSAVYLCASSFGSNQPQHFGDGTRLSIL.

The chain combines TRBV19 with TRBJ1-5, with D possibly matching TRBD1 (5 bases). The ends were cut back, 2 bases at V and 2 bases at J, with 7 bases in the middle. The CDR3 length is 14 residues. Per the germline V gene, CDR1 is LNHDA and CDR2 is SQIVND (reference sequence). The CDR3 is CASSIRGGNQPQHF. Here the CDR3 DNA reads TGTGCCAGTAGTATAAGAGGGGGCAATCAGCCCCAGCATTTT. The variable domain in full, with the rest retrieved from reference TRBV19 and TRBJ1-5, is DGGITQSPKYLFRKEGQNVTLSCEQNLNHDAMYWYRQDPGQGLRLIYYSQIVNDFQKGDIAEGYSVSREKKESFPLTVTSAQKNPTAFYLCASSIRGGNQPQHFGDGTRLSIL.

This clone has more than one count but fewer than ten. The chain is built from TRBV7-9 and TRBJ2-7; D might be TRBD1 or TRBD2, each matching 5 bases. Trimming shortened V by 5 bases and J by 5 bases, and 19 bases separated the two germline ends. Germline V gives CDR1 SEHNR, CDR2 FQNEAQ (reference sequence). The CDR3 spans 15 residues. CDR3 coding DNA: TGTGCCAGCAGCCTCGATGGGGCGGGCTGGAACGAGCAGTACTTC. Amino acid sequence: CASSLDGAGWNEQYF.

The chain is built from TRBV10-2 and TRBJ2-3; 10 bases fit TRBD2. Germline V CDR1 and CDR2: WSHSY, SAAADI. Trimming cost V 6 bases and J 3 bases; bases outside gene matches: 12. CDR3 length: 17 amino acids. The CDR3, as DNA: TGCGCCAGCAGGGGAGGTGGACTAGCGGTCACAACAGATACGCAGTATTTT. This codes for CASRGGGLAVTTDTQYF.

Only a few counts were recorded for this clone. This rearrangement joins TRBV6-1 to TRBJ2-7, with D unclear. Germline assignment: CDR1 MNHNS and CDR2 SASEGT. With 1 base removed from V and 2 bases from J, the gap between germline ends came to 12 bases. The length of the CDR3 is 15 residues. The DNA for the CDR3 is TGTGCCAGCAGTGAAGATGCCTCCCGAACCTACGAGCAGTACTTC. Encoded protein: CASSEDASRTYEQYF.

The chain combines TRBV6-1 with TRBJ1-2, with a possible D match to TRBD1 (5 bases). This CDR3 is built from 15 residues. The V and J ends lost 0 bases and 3 bases respectively, with 11 bases between them. The germline V gene encodes CDR1 MNHNS and CDR2 SASEGT. CDR3 DNA: TGTGCCAGCAGTGAAGCTAGAGGGGTCGACTATGGCTACACCTTC. It yields the protein CASSEARGVDYGYTF.

The CDR3 nucleotides read TGTGCCAGCAGCGTTGAGCGGGAGGGCCGAGATACGCAGTATTTT. It is translated as CASSVEREGRDTQYF. V gene TRBV9 combines with J gene TRBJ2-3; 10 bases agree with TRBD2. Germline V lookup: CDR1 SGDLS, CDR2 YYNGEE. The CDR3 sequence is 15 residues long. After removal of 2 bases from V and 5 bases from J, the junction contained 5 bases not matched to a gene.

This clone was seen a few times. The V call is TRBV27, the J call TRBJ2-7; TRBD1 matches at 8 bases. Germline CDR1 and CDR2: MNHEY and SMNVEV (reference sequence). This CDR3 is built from 15 residues. The V gene end was trimmed by 6 bases and the J gene end by 6 bases; junction bases not matched to a gene: 13. The CDR3 bases are TGTGCCAGCAGCTTACCCTCCAGGGGGCACATCGAGCAGTACTTC. Translating it yields CASSLPSRGHIEQYF.

The rearrangement joins TRBV15 to TRBJ2-7; perhaps D is TRBD1 or TRBD2 (5 bases each). Germline V gene sequence: CDR1 LNHNV, CDR2 YYDKDF (reference sequence). This CDR3 contains 16 residues. With 1 base removed from V and 7 bases from J, the gap between germline ends came to 20 bases. The CDR3 DNA is TGTGCCACCAGCAGAGGGGAGTTGTCAGGGTCTACGGAGCAGTACTTC. Protein: CATSRGELSGSTEQYF. The variable domain in full, completed from reference TRBV15 and TRBJ2-7, reads DAMVIQNPRYQVTQFGKPVTLSCSQTLNHNVMYWYQQKSSQAPKLLFHYYDKDFNNEADTPDNFQSRRPNTSFCFLDIRSPGLGDTAMYLCATSRGELSGSTEQYFGPGTRLTVT.

The rearrangement joins TRBV2 to TRBJ2-2, with 10 positions matching TRBD2. The CDR3 runs to 16 residues. Germline CDR1 SNHLY, CDR2 FYNNEI. V shed 8 bases and J 5 bases; nucleotides not matched to a gene: 11. The CDR3 sequence is CASGDPSGSWTGELFF. CDR3 sequence (DNA): TGTGCCAGCGGAGACCCTAGCGGGAGTTGGACCGGGGAGCTGTTTTTT.

CDR3 protein: CASSPRAEFGEQFF. The CDR3 DNA reads as TGTGCCAGCAGCCCGAGGGCGGAGTTTGGTGAGCAGTTCTTC. The V call is TRBV7-9, the J call TRBJ2-1, with a possible D match to TRBD2 (5 bases). The CDR3 runs to 14 residues. V was cut by 5 bases and J by 9 bases, with 17 bases left in between. Germline V lookup: CDR1 SEHNR, CDR2 FQNEAQ (reference sequence). The full variable domain, its missing parts supplied by reference TRBV7-9 and TRBJ2-1, is DTGVSQNPRHKITKRGQNVTFRCDPISEHNRLYWYRQTLGQGPEFLTYFQNEAQLEKSRLLSDRFSAERPKGSFSTLEIQRTEQGDSAMYLCASSPRAEFGEQFFGPGTRLTVL.

This sequence joins TRBV19 and TRBJ2-3; D is ambiguous. Germline CDR1 LNHDA, CDR2 SQIVND (reference sequence). V shed 4 bases and J shed 1 base, with 15 bases lying between them. The CDR3 is made up of 16 amino acids. CDR3 sequence reads: CASSTAPTAGTDTQYF. CDR3 sequence (DNA): TGTGCCAGTAGTACCGCACCCACGGCGGGCACAGATACGCAGTATTTT.

This clone was detected only once. V usage is TRBV5-1 and J usage is TRBJ2-7, with 10 bases that match TRBD2. CDR1 is SGHRS, CDR2 YFSETQ, per germline. The CDR3 is 16 residues long. V was clipped by 4 bases and J by 1 base; unmatched bases: 8. The CDR3 DNA sequence: TGCGCCAGCAGCGAACACAAGCGGGAGGGATCCTACGAGCAGTACTTC. Translated, it gives CASSEHKREGSYEQYF.

A note on this clone: Other nucleotide sequences from this sample produce the same CDR3. The CDR3 DNA sequence: TGTGCCAGCAGCCTCGGAGGCAAGGCCTTCTTT. Its protein is CASSLGGKAFF. The rearrangement uses TRBV9 and TRBJ1-1; D unclear. The CDR3 is made up of 11 amino acids. In germline, CDR1 is SGDLS, CDR2 YYNGEE. Between the trimmed V and J ends, which lost 4 bases and 14 bases, there was a span of 15 bases. Supplemented by reference TRBV9 and TRBJ1-1, the full variable domain reads DSGVTQTPKHLITATGQRVTLRCSPRSGDLSVYWYQQSLDQGLQFLIQYYNGEERAKGNILERFSAQQFPDLHSELNLSSLELGDSALYFCASSLGGKAFFGQGTRLTVV.

J is TRBJ1-1 and V is TRBV30; D gene ambiguous. With 0 bases removed from V and 4 bases from J, the gap between germline ends came to 6 bases. Germline V gives CDR1 GTSNPN, CDR2 SVGIG (reference sequence). This CDR3 has 12 residues. As DNA, the CDR3 is TGTGCCTGGAGTGTAAGGAGCACTGAAGCTTTCTTT. Amino acid sequence: CAWSVRSTEAFF. The full variable domain, completed using reference TRBV30 and TRBJ1-1, is SQTIHQWPATLVQPVGSPLSLECTVEGTSNPNLYWYRQAAGRGLQLLFYSVGIGQISSEVPQNLSASRPQDRQFILSSKKLLLSDSGFYLCAWSVRSTEAFFGQGTRLTVV.

This clone was observed a few times. This rearrangement joins TRBV7-3 to TRBJ1-1; TRBD1 aligns across 7 bases. V trimming: 4 bases; J trimming: 3 bases; junction bases outside the gene matches: 2. The CDR3 contains 13 residues. Germline loops: CDR1 SGHTA, CDR2 FQGTGA. As DNA, the CDR3 is TGTGCCAGCAGCTCTGACAGGGACACTGAAGCTTTCTTT. This sequence encodes CASSSDRDTEAFF.

The DNA for the CDR3 is TGTGCCAGCAGTTTTTCGGTGGGAGGGGGCACCCAGTACTTC. Translating gives CASSFSVGGGTQYF. This chain uses TRBV27 with TRBJ2-5; perhaps D is TRBD1 or TRBD2 (7 bases each). Between the trimmed V and J ends, which lost 3 bases and 8 bases, there was a span of 16 bases. The length of the CDR3 is 14 residues. Germline CDR1 MNHEY, CDR2 SMNVEV (reference sequence).